Listed below are T cell receptor beta chains from one sample, sequenced in a study of control samples from healthy donors and cancer patients. Profiling relied on immunoSEQ multiplex PCR, and the TCRdb table lists in-frame clones only, not all of them. Among over 110,000 clones listed, approximately 90% were seen once. Sequenced: blood. The receptors originated from a young woman in good health. Both conserved end residues are part of each CDR3.

>TRBV7-9
CASSLVGDSYGYTF
>TRBV27
CASSLNGDNYGYTF
>TRBV15
CATSRSGEGTQYF
>TRBV7-9
CASSPTRQGNIAGELFF
>TRBV5-1
CASSLSGRAVDEQFF
>TRBV6-6
CASSPGGRPQHF
>TRBV5-5
CASSLSSENPYEQYF
>TRBV27
CASSLSWHPQETQYF
>TRBV12-3/TRBV12-4
CASRFAGGTEAFF
>TRBV6-1
CASSEVEAGTQYF
>TRBV1
CTSSQDPPDRYPNTEAFF
>TRBV18
CASSPGQGANNQPQHF
>TRBV4-1
CASRPRGTGELFF
>TRBV20-1
CSGREGFRVFF
>TRBV5-3
CARSLEDRQPNQPQHF
>TRBV28
CASSFRVVGEAFF
>TRBV5-1
CASSLAAGDPGRDGYTF
>TRBV6-5
CASSLGTGHNEKLFF
>TRBV6-1
CASSDITGSSSGRSYEQYF
>TRBV12-3/TRBV12-4
CASREGRTDTQYF
>TRBV29-1
CSEWGPVRDRKNEKLFF
>TRBV19
CASSITGAYYGYTF
>TRBV18
CASSPQRGGTNEKLFF
>TRBV19
CASRRRDSSYEQYF